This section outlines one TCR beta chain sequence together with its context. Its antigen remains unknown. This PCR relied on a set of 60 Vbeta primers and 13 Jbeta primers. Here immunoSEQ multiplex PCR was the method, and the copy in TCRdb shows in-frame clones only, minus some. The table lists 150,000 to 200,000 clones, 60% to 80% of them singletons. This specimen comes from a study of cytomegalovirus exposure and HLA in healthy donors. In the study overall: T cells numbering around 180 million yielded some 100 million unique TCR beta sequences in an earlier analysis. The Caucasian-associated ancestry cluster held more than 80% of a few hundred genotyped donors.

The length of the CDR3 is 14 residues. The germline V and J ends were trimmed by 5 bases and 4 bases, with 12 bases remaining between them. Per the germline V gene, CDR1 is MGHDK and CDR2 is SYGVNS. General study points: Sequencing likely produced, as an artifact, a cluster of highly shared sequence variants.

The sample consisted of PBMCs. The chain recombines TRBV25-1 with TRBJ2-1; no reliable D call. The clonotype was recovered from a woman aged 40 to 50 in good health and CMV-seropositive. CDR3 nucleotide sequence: TGTGCCAGCAGTAAGAAAATAGATTACAATGAGCAGTTCTTC. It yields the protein CASSKKIDYNEQFF.